The subject of this entry is one T cell receptor (beta chain). What it binds is unknown. This sample is part of a study of CD8+ T cells in alopecia areata. Findings of the study overall: While patients received tofacitinib, many expanded lesional clones remained present in scalp and blood.

RNA was isolated and reverse transcribed to cDNA, the sequencing template. Generated by immunoSEQ multiplex PCR, the TCRdb table keeps only in-frame clones and is missing some. The sample consists of about 200,000 clones, about 62% of them appearing once. CDR1 is SGHDT, CDR2 YYEEEE, per germline. This CDR3 is 11 amino acids long. The V end was cut by 2 bases, the J end by 4 bases, with 3 bases between. Regarding treatment: oral pan-JAK inhibitor, 5-10 mg twice daily. As part of sample collection, lesional scalp punch biopsies and peripheral blood were taken from alopecia areata patients. The material was CD4+ T cells sorted from blood, obtained at week 24, from a patient treated with tofacitinib. The V gene is TRBV5-6, the J gene TRBJ2-5; D gene unclear. This sequence originates from a human donor with alopecia areata. The CDR3 is CASSFRETQYF. DNA of the CDR3: TGTGCCAGCAGCTTCCGAGAGACCCAGTACTTC.